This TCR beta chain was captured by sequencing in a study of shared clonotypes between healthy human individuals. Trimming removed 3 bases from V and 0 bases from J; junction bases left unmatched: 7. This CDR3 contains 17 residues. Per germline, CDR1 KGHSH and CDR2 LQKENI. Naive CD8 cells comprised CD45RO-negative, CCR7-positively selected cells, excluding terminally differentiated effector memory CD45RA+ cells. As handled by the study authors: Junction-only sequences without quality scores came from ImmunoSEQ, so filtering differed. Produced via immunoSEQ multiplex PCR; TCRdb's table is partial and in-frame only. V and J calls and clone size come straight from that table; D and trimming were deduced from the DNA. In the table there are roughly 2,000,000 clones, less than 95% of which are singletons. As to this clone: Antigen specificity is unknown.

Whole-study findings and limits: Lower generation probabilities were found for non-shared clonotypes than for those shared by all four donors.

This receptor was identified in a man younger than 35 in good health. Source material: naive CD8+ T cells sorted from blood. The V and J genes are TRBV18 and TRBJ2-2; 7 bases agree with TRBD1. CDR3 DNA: TGTGCCAGCTCACCGACTAAGGGGGCCGCGAACACCGGGGAGCTGTTTTTT. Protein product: CASSPTKGAANTGELFF.